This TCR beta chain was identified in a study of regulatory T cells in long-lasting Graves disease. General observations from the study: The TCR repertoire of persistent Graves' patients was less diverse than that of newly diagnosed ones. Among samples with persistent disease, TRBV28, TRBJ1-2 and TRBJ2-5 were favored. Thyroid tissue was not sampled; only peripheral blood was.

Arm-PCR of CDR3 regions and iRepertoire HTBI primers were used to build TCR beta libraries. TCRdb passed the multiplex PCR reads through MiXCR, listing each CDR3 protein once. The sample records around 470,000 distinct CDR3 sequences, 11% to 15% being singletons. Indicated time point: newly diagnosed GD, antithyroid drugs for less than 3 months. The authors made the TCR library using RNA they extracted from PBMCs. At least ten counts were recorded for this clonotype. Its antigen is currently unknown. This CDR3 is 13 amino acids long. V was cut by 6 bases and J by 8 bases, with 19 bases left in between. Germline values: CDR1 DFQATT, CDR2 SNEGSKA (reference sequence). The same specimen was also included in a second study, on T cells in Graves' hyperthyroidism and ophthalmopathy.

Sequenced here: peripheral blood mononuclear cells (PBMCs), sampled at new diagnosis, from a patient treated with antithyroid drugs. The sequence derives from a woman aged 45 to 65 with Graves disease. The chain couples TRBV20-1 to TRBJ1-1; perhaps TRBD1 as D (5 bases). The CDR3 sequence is CSAPTATESEAFF. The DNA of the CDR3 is TGCAGTGCACCGACAGCGACAGAGTCAGAAGCTTTCTTT.